This entry concerns a single T cell receptor beta chain. The data belong to a study of blood T cell repertoires in COVID-19. Study-wide context: From the United States, Italy and Spain came samples of acute and convalescent COVID-19. In each case, the material was cDNA or gDNA derived from T cells, B-cell-depleted T cells, or PBMCs.

This CDR3 contains 17 residues. Germline CDR1 is SGHNT and CDR2 is YENEEA. V was cut by 1 base and J by 0 bases, with 12 bases left in between. As processed by the authors: Estimated nucleated cell counts came from reference gene primer amplification. The method was immunoSEQ multiplex PCR; TCRdb's version includes in-frame clones alone and lacks a portion of them. Clonal size and the V and J genes are those of that table, whereas D and trimming came from the DNA. Among fewer than 600,000 clones listed, roughly nine tenths were seen once. Recruited during active infection, patients (from Seattle) were subsequently followed longitudinally.

The sample taken for sequencing was peripheral blood. The gene calls are TRBV11-3 and TRBJ2-2, with D perhaps TRBD1 (6 bases). This clonotype was obtained from a man between 18 and 29 years old with COVID-19, enrolled during active disease. The DNA of the CDR3 is TGTGCCAGCAGCTTAGGACAGGTGAGGGCGAACACCGGGGAGCTGTTTTTT. Translated: CASSLGQVRANTGELFF.